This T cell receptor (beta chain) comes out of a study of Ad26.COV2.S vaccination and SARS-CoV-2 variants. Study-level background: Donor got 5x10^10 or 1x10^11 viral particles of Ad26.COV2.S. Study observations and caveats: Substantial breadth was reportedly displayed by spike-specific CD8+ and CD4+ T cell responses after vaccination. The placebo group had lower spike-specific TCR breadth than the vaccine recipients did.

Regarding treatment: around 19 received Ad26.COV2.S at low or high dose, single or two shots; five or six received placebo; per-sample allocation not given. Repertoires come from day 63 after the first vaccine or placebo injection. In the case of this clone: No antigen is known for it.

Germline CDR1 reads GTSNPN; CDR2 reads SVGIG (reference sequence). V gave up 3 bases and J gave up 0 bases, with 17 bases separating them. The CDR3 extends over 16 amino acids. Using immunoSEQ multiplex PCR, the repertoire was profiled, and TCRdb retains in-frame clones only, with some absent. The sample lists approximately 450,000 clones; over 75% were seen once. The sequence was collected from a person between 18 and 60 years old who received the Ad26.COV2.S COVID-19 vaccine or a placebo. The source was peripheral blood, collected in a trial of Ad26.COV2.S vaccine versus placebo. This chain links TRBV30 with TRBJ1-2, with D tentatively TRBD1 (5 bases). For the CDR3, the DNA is TGTGCCTGGAGCTCATTTGGGGGGGGTGCTAACTATGGCTACACCTTC. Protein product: CAWSSFGGGANYGYTF.